This is a list of T cell receptor beta chains from one sample in a study. TCRdb reprocessed the multiplex PCR reads via MiXCR and lists one record per CDR3 protein. Among 1,300 to 1,500 distinct CDR3 sequences, roughly 15% were seen once, and the ten largest hold roughly half. The sequencing sample was made of naive CD4+ T cells sorted from blood. The receptor source for this set is a female donor with breast cancer. The conserved cysteine and the conserved F or W are not part of the CDR3 here.

len: 12; j_gene: TRBJ1-2; v_gene: TRBV12-3/TRBV12-4; CDR3aa: ASSLGQEALGYT
len: 14; j_gene: TRBJ1-2; v_gene: TRBV12-3/TRBV12-4; CDR3aa: ASRPGTDRGPYGYT
len: 11; j_gene: TRBJ1-2; v_gene: TRBV12-3/TRBV12-4; CDR3aa: ASSLEQTYGYT
len: 12; j_gene: TRBJ1-2; v_gene: TRBV12-3/TRBV12-4; CDR3aa: ASSPIGTDYGYT
len: 10; j_gene: TRBJ1-2; v_gene: TRBV12-3/TRBV12-4; CDR3aa: VSSEGRRGYT
len: 9; j_gene: TRBJ1-2; v_gene: TRBV12-3/TRBV12-4; CDR3aa: ASSLSYDRD
len: 12; j_gene: TRBJ1-2; v_gene: TRBV12-3/TRBV12-4; CDR3aa: ASRPGQGLSGYT
len: 10; j_gene: TRBJ1-2; v_gene: TRBV12-3/TRBV12-4; CDR3aa: ASAGRNYGYT
len: 12; j_gene: TRBJ1-2; v_gene: TRBV12-3/TRBV12-4; CDR3aa: ASRPGQGVFGYT
len: 11; j_gene: TRBJ1-2; v_gene: TRBV12-3/TRBV12-4; CDR3aa: ASSFAGLEGYT
len: 13; j_gene: TRBJ1-2; v_gene: TRBV12-3/TRBV12-4; CDR3aa: ASSIGLDRGLGYT
len: 13; j_gene: TRBJ1-2; v_gene: TRBV12-3/TRBV12-4; CDR3aa: ASSLGQGSGYGYT
len: 11; j_gene: TRBJ1-2; v_gene: TRBV12-3/TRBV12-4; CDR3aa: ASSPTGVYGYT
len: 11; j_gene: TRBJ1-2; v_gene: TRBV12-3/TRBV12-4; CDR3aa: ASTTSRVYGYT
len: 11; j_gene: TRBJ1-2; v_gene: TRBV12-3/TRBV12-4; CDR3aa: ASSLSRPYGYT
len: 12; j_gene: TRBJ1-2; v_gene: TRBV12-3/TRBV12-4; CDR3aa: ASTLMGQGGGYT
len: 12; j_gene: TRBJ1-2; v_gene: TRBV12-5; CDR3aa: ASGSDRVIYGYT
len: 11; j_gene: TRBJ1-2; v_gene: TRBV12-3/TRBV12-4; CDR3aa: ASSLDRNYGYT
len: 12; j_gene: TRBJ1-2; v_gene: TRBV12-3/TRBV12-4; CDR3aa: ASSDPGQGGGYT
len: 11; j_gene: TRBJ1-2; v_gene: TRBV12-3/TRBV12-4; CDR3aa: ASSFNQGHGYT
len: 13; j_gene: TRBJ1-2; v_gene: TRBV12-3/TRBV12-4; CDR3aa: ASSTYSSPNYGYT
len: 14; j_gene: TRBJ1-2; v_gene: TRBV12-3/TRBV12-4; CDR3aa: ASSLAGTGRSYGYT
len: 12; j_gene: TRBJ1-2; v_gene: TRBV12-3/TRBV12-4; CDR3aa: ASSPGGTDYGYT
len: 9; j_gene: TRBJ1-2; v_gene: TRBV12-3/TRBV12-4; CDR3aa: ASKGDGGYT
len: 12; j_gene: TRBJ1-2; v_gene: TRBV12-3/TRBV12-4; CDR3aa: ASSLVGQGYGYT
len: 13; j_gene: TRBJ1-2; v_gene: TRBV12-3/TRBV12-4; CDR3aa: ASSFQTGIIGGYT
len: 12; j_gene: TRBJ1-2; v_gene: TRBV12-3/TRBV12-4; CDR3aa: ASSSLGQAYGYT
len: 10; j_gene: TRBJ1-2; v_gene: TRBV12-3/TRBV12-4; CDR3aa: ASSSGAGGYT
len: 12; j_gene: TRBJ1-2; v_gene: TRBV12-3/TRBV12-4; CDR3aa: ASSTGQGSYGYT
len: 12; j_gene: TRBJ1-2; v_gene: TRBV12-3/TRBV12-4; CDR3aa: ASRKRTGNYGYT
len: 13; j_gene: TRBJ1-2; v_gene: TRBV12-5; CDR3aa: ASGERMGQIYGYT
len: 12; j_gene: TRBJ1-2; v_gene: TRBV12-3/TRBV12-4; CDR3aa: ASSLVPGSYGYT
len: 9; j_gene: TRBJ1-2; v_gene: TRBV12-3/TRBV12-4; CDR3aa: ASSGQYGYT
len: 11; j_gene: TRBJ1-2; v_gene: TRBV12-3/TRBV12-4; CDR3aa: ASTPGRYFRYT
len: 12; j_gene: TRBJ1-2; v_gene: TRBV12-3/TRBV12-4; CDR3aa: ASSPGQGNYGYT
len: 11; j_gene: TRBJ1-2; v_gene: TRBV12-3/TRBV12-4; CDR3aa: ASSFQGFLGYT
len: 11; j_gene: TRBJ1-2; v_gene: TRBV12-3/TRBV12-4; CDR3aa: ASSNRDIYGYT
len: 11; j_gene: TRBJ1-2; v_gene: TRBV12-3/TRBV12-4; CDR3aa: ASRPDSRYGYT
len: 10; j_gene: TRBJ1-2; v_gene: TRBV12-3/TRBV12-4; CDR3aa: ASKDGSYGYT
len: 14; j_gene: TRBJ1-2; v_gene: TRBV12-3/TRBV12-4; CDR3aa: ASSLEGSPANYGYT
len: 12; j_gene: TRBJ1-2; v_gene: TRBV12-3/TRBV12-4; CDR3aa: ASSLSARASGYT
len: 12; j_gene: TRBJ1-2; v_gene: TRBV12-3/TRBV12-4; CDR3aa: ASRLGQTTYGYT
len: 14; j_gene: TRBJ1-2; v_gene: TRBV12-3/TRBV12-4; CDR3aa: ASSPIDGRQPRGYT
len: 11; j_gene: TRBJ1-2; v_gene: TRBV12-3/TRBV12-4; CDR3aa: ASSQTVNYGYT
len: 9; j_gene: TRBJ1-2; v_gene: TRBV12-3/TRBV12-4; CDR3aa: ASSQEGSYT
len: 11; j_gene: TRBJ1-2; v_gene: TRBV12-3/TRBV12-4; CDR3aa: ASRLGQNYGYT
len: 12; j_gene: TRBJ1-2; v_gene: TRBV12-3/TRBV12-4; CDR3aa: ASRPTGQGLVDT
len: 12; j_gene: TRBJ1-2; v_gene: TRBV12-3/TRBV12-4; CDR3aa: ASSLGQRDYGYT
len: 13; j_gene: TRBJ1-2; v_gene: TRBV12-3/TRBV12-4; CDR3aa: ASRSNTGELDGYT
len: 11; j_gene: TRBJ1-2; v_gene: TRBV12-3/TRBV12-4; CDR3aa: ASSLAIDYGYT
len: 11; j_gene: TRBJ1-2; v_gene: TRBV12-5; CDR3aa: ASGLVVIGGYT
len: 12; j_gene: TRBJ1-2; v_gene: TRBV12-3/TRBV12-4; CDR3aa: ATAGTLEVRGYT
len: 11; j_gene: TRBJ1-2; v_gene: TRBV12-3/TRBV12-4; CDR3aa: ASSWDHSYGYT
len: 12; j_gene: TRBJ1-2; v_gene: TRBV12-3/TRBV12-4; CDR3aa: ASSLTGESEGYT
len: 9; j_gene: TRBJ1-2; v_gene: TRBV12-3/TRBV12-4; CDR3aa: ASSTNYGYT
len: 11; j_gene: TRBJ1-2; v_gene: TRBV12-3/TRBV12-4; CDR3aa: ASSPRQVYGYT
len: 12; j_gene: TRBJ1-2; v_gene: TRBV12-3/TRBV12-4; CDR3aa: ASSTRPGYYGYT